These 8 T cell receptor beta chains originate from one sample sequenced in a study of blood T cell repertoires in COVID-19. This table comes from immunoSEQ multiplex PCR, and its TCRdb copy is limited to in-frame clones, with some not included. Altogether roughly 280,000 clones are present, 80% to 85% being singletons, with the ten largest covering under 5%. Sequenced sample: peripheral blood. The receptors come from a man aged 55 to 70 with acute or convalescent COVID-19.

This clone was observed a few times. V usage is TRBV7-3 and J usage is TRBJ1-1, with 9 bases fitting TRBD1. Germline values: CDR1 SGHTA, CDR2 FQGTGA. V was pared by 5 bases and J by 4 bases, with 5 bases of the junction left unmatched. This CDR3 is built from 14 residues. The CDR3 DNA reads TGTGCCAGCAGCGAGGGACAGGGTCTCACTGAAGCTTTCTTT. Amino acids: CASSEGQGLTEAFF.

The chain employs TRBV3-1 (or the pseudogene TRBV3-2) and TRBJ1-4, with 7 bases that match TRBD1. Germline V lookup: CDR1 LGHDT, CDR2 YNNKEL (reference sequence). V lost 1 base, J lost 2 bases, and 4 bases stayed unmatched. This CDR3 comprises 16 residues. CDR3 in DNA: TGTGCCAGCAGCCAAGGGGGGACAGATACTAATGAAAAACTGTTTTTT. It yields the protein CASSQGGTDTNEKLFF.

The rearrangement uses TRBV7-9 and TRBJ1-5, with D hard to call. The V gene's germline CDR1 is SEHNR and CDR2 FQNEAQ (reference sequence). Trimming took 3 bases from V and 7 from J, leaving 7 bases between them. The CDR3 covers 12 residues. CDR3 sequence reads: CASSFDRQPQHF. The CDR3 region has the DNA TGTGCCAGCAGCTTTGATCGGCAGCCCCAGCATTTT.

The V gene is TRBV7-3, the J gene TRBJ1-2; D might be TRBD1 (6 bases). CDR1 is SGHTA and CDR2 is FQGTGA in the germline V gene. V gave up 2 bases and J gave up 8 bases, with 12 bases separating them. CDR3 length equals 13 residues. The CDR3 coding sequence is TGTGCCAGCAGCTTAGCAGGGGCTGGGGGCTACACCTTC. Translation gives CASSLAGAGGYTF.

V gene TRBV7-2 combines with J gene TRBJ1-4, with D possibly TRBD1 on 6 matching bases. Trimming removed 5 bases at V and 3 bases at J, with 19 bases between. Germline CDR1 and CDR2: SGHTA and FQGNSA. The CDR3 loop spans 17 amino acids. The chain's CDR3 is CASSHRPLRGSNEKLFF. The CDR3 bases are TGTGCCAGCAGCCATCGACCCCTCAGGGGTTCTAATGAAAAACTGTTTTTT.

This rearrangement joins TRBV30 to TRBJ2-1; TRBD1 matches at 9 bases. Germline values: CDR1 GTSNPN, CDR2 SVGIG (reference sequence). CDR3 length: 13 amino acids. Unmatched junction bases numbered 9, after V lost 5 bases and J lost 10 bases. CDR3 residues: CAWGITGGAEQFF. DNA of the CDR3: TGTGCCTGGGGTATCACAGGGGGCGCGGAGCAGTTCTTC. The complete variable domain, with remaining parts taken from reference TRBV30 and TRBJ2-1, reads SQTIHQWPATLVQPVGSPLSLECTVEGTSNPNLYWYRQAAGRGLQLLFYSVGIGQISSEVPQNLSASRPQDRQFILSSKKLLLSDSGFYLCAWGITGGAEQFFGPGTRLTVL.

The V gene is TRBV19, the J gene TRBJ2-5, with a tentative D call TRBD1 (6 bases). Germline CDR1 reads LNHDA; CDR2 reads SQIVND (reference sequence). This CDR3 comprises 14 residues. The V and J ends lost 4 bases and 2 bases respectively, with 11 bases between them. CDR3 DNA: TGTGCCAGTAGTACCTACAGGGCTCAAGAGACCCAGTACTTC. Amino acid sequence: CASSTYRAQETQYF.

This rearrangement joins TRBV28 to TRBJ2-2; D uncertain. CDR1 is MDHEN and CDR2 is SYDVKM in the germline V gene. V was cut by 6 bases and J by 2 bases, with 7 bases left in between. CDR3 length: 13 amino acids. The CDR3 DNA sequence: TGTGCCAGCAGCCTTTCTAACACCGGGGAGCTGTTTTTT. This gives the protein CASSLSNTGELFF.